The 13 T cell receptor beta chains below all came from one sample that was sequenced in a study of blood T cell repertoires in COVID-19. This table comes from immunoSEQ multiplex PCR, and its TCRdb copy is limited to in-frame clones, with some not included. This table has fewer than 150,000 clones, around four fifths appearing once. The sequencing sample was made of peripheral blood. The receptors originated from a human donor in a cohort sampled during active COVID-19.

The V call is TRBV11-2, the J call TRBJ2-6; D might be TRBD1 (6 bases). V lost 5 bases and J lost 2, with 10 bases in between. The V gene's germline CDR1 is SGHAT and CDR2 FQNNGV. The CDR3 runs 15 residues. CDR3 residues: CASSLNRAGANVLTF. The DNA of the CDR3 is TGTGCCAGCAGCCTAAACAGGGCTGGGGCCAACGTCCTGACTTTC.

The rearrangement joins TRBV7-9 to TRBJ1-6, with 7 bases aligning to TRBD1. The germline CDR1 and CDR2 sequences are SEHNR and FQNEAQ (reference sequence). The CDR3 has 15 amino acids. With 5 bases clipped from V and 7 bases from J, the junction kept 8 bases outside the gene matches. CDR3 DNA: TGTGCCAGCAGCCCCAGAACAGGGGTAAATTCACCCCTCCACTTT. Its protein product is CASSPRTGVNSPLHF.

The chain combines TRBV27 with TRBJ2-7, with D perhaps TRBD1 (6 bases). Germline-derived CDR1 and CDR2 are MNHEY and SMNVEV (reference sequence). This CDR3 has 18 residues. Trimming took 2 bases from V and 1 from J, leaving 21 bases between them. The CDR3 sequence: CASSLPCPEQGRSYEQYF. In nucleotides, the CDR3 is TGTGCCAGCAGTTTACCGTGTCCCGAACAGGGTAGGTCCTACGAGCAGTACTTC.

The chain links TRBV4-2 to TRBJ2-1, with 8 bases that match TRBD2. Germline CDR1 reads LGHNA; CDR2 reads YNFKEQ. The CDR3 has 16 amino acids. The trim removed 0 bases at V and 3 bases at J, leaving 4 bases unmatched. Here the CDR3 reads CASSQEGRGVYNEQFF. DNA for the CDR3: TGTGCCAGCAGCCAAGAGGGGCGGGGGGTCTACAATGAGCAGTTCTTC.

The chain has TRBV4-1 and TRBJ1-3; D gene unclear. CDR1 and CDR2 from the germline V gene are MGHRA and YSYEKL. Trimming took 0 bases from V and 3 from J, leaving 18 bases between them. This CDR3 has 18 amino acids. For the CDR3, the DNA is TGCGCCAGCAGCCAAGAACCCCTGCGGGCCCTTGGTGGAAACACCATATATTTT. It specifies CASSQEPLRALGGNTIYF.

This chain uses TRBV6-6 with TRBJ1-1, with D perhaps matching TRBD1 (6 bases). Germline CDR1 is MNHNY and CDR2 is SVGAGI (reference sequence). This CDR3 has 13 amino acids. V lost 2 bases, J lost 3 bases, and 7 bases lay in between. The CDR3 DNA follows: TGTGCCAGCAGTTACGCAGGGGACACTGAAGCTTTCTTT. It codes for CASSYAGDTEAFF.

The chain has TRBV19 and TRBJ2-7; 8 nucleotides line up with TRBD1. V was clipped by 1 base and J by 8 bases; unmatched bases: 7. From germline, CDR1 is LNHDA and CDR2 SQIVND (reference sequence). The CDR3 contains 14 residues. CDR3 coding DNA: TGTGCCAGTAGTATAGCTTACGGACAGGGAAAGCAGTACTTC. Its protein is CASSIAYGQGKQYF.

This sequence joins TRBV2 and TRBJ2-7; 12 bases align to TRBD2. Germline CDR1 reads SNHLY; CDR2 reads FYNNEI. This CDR3 is 14 amino acids long. After removal of 4 bases from V and 5 bases from J, the junction contained 3 bases not matched to a gene. The CDR3 is CASSASGGAHEQYF. CDR3 nucleotide sequence: TGTGCCAGCAGTGCTAGCGGGGGGGCCCACGAGCAGTACTTC.

This clone is a singleton in its sample. The chain uses TRBV6-5 and TRBJ1-5; 7 nucleotides line up with TRBD1. The CDR3 has 15 residues. Germline V CDR1 and CDR2: MNHEY, SVGAGI. V shed 6 bases and J 3 bases; nucleotides not matched to a gene: 8. CDR3 sequence reads: CASSQGGQYNQPQHF. The CDR3 coding sequence is TGTGCCAGCAGCCAGGGGGGACAGTACAATCAGCCCCAGCATTTT.

The chain joins TRBV18 to TRBJ2-7; 8 nucleotides match TRBD1. Per germline, CDR1 KGHSH and CDR2 LQKENI. Unmatched junction bases numbered 8, after V lost 6 bases and J lost 4 bases. This CDR3 comprises 14 residues. The CDR3 here is CASSHRDRSYEQYF. The CDR3, as DNA: TGTGCCAGCTCCCACCGGGACAGGAGTTACGAGCAGTACTTC.

This chain connects TRBV5-5 to TRBJ1-6, with 7 positions matching TRBD1. Germline V gene data show CDR1 as SGHKS and CDR2 as YYEKEE (reference sequence). With 1 base clipped from V and 6 bases from J, the junction kept 4 bases outside the gene matches. This CDR3 is built from 15 residues. For the CDR3, the DNA is TGTGCCAGCAGCTTGCTGGCAGGGGGTAATTCACCCCTCCACTTT. This translates into CASSLLAGGNSPLHF.

CDR3 in DNA: TGCAGCGTTGGAGCCACAGCGGGGGGGATGTCCTACAATGAGCAGTTCTTC. Its protein is CSVGATAGGMSYNEQFF. The V and J genes are TRBV29-1 and TRBJ2-1; 10 nucleotides agree with TRBD2. Germline loops: CDR1 SQVTM, CDR2 ANQGSEA. This CDR3 comprises 17 residues. J lost 1 base, V lost 4 bases, and 10 bases had no gene match.

To note about this clone: Other DNA sequences of this sample code for an identical CDR3. The rearrangement joins TRBV19 to TRBJ1-5; 7 bases map to TRBD1. J was trimmed by 2 bases and V by 5 bases; bases with no gene match: 3. The CDR3 has 14 amino acids. Germline CDR1 reads LNHDA; CDR2 reads SQIVND (reference sequence). CDR3 nucleotides: TGTGCCAGTAGTCCAACAGGGGGCAATCAGCCCCAGCATTTT. It translates to CASSPTGGNQPQHF.